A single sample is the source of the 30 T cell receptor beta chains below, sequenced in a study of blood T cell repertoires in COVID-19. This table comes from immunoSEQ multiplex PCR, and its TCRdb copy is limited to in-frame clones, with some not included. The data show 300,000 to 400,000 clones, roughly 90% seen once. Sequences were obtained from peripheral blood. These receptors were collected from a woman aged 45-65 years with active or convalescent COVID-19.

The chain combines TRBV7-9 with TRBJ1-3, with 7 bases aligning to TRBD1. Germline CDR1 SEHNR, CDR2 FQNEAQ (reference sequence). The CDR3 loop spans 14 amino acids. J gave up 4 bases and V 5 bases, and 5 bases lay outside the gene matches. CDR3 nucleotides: TGTGCCAGCAGCGAAACAGGGGCCGGAAACACCATATATTTT. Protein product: CASSETGAGNTIYF.

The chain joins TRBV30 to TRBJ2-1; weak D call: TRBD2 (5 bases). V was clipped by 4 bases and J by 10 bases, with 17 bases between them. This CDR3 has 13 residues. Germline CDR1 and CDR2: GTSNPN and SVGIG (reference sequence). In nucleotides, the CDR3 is TGTGCCTGGAACCCCGGCGATAGCGTGGAGCAGTTCTTC. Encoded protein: CAWNPGDSVEQFF.

CDR3: CASSNKRGQGYGYTF. CDR3 nucleotides: TGTGCCAGCAGCAACAAACGGGGACAAGGCTATGGCTACACCTTC. The chain is built from TRBV6-2 or TRBV6-3 and TRBJ1-2, with D possibly TRBD1 on 6 matching bases. Germline lookup yields CDR1 MNHEY and CDR2 SVGEGT. The V and J ends lost 6 bases and 4 bases respectively, with 18 bases between them. The CDR3 length is 15 residues.

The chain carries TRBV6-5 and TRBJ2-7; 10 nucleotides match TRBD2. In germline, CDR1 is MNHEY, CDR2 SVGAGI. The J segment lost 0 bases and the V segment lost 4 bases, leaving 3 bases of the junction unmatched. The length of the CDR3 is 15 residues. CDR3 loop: CASSLRTSGSYEQYF. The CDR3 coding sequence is TGTGCCAGCAGTTTGAGGACTAGCGGCTCCTACGAGCAGTACTTC.

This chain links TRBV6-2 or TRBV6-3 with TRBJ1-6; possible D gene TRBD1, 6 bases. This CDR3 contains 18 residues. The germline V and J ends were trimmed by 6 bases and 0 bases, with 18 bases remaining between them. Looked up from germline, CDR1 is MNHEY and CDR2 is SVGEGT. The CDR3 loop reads CASSSGQTPSSYNSPLHF. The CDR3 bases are TGTGCCAGCAGCTCCGGACAGACTCCAAGCTCCTATAATTCACCCCTCCACTTT.

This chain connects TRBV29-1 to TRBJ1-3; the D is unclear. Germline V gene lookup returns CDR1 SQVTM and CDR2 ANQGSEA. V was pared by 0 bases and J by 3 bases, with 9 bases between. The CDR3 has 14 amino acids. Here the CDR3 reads CSVEDPGSGNTIYF. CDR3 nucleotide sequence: TGCAGCGTTGAAGATCCGGGAAGTGGAAACACCATATATTTT.

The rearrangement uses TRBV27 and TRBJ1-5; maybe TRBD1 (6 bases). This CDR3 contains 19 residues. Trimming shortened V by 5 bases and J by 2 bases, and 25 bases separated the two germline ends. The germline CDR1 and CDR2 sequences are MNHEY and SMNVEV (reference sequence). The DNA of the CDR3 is TGTGCCAGCAGTCCCTTCACGGGGGGGGGCGAAGGGGGCAATCAGCCCCAGCATTTT. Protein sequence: CASSPFTGGGEGGNQPQHF.

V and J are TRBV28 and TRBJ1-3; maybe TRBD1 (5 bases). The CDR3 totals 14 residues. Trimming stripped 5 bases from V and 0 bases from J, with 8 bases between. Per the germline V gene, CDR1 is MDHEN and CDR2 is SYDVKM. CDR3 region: CASSAGYSGNTIYF. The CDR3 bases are TGTGCCAGCAGTGCAGGGTACTCTGGAAACACCATATATTTT.

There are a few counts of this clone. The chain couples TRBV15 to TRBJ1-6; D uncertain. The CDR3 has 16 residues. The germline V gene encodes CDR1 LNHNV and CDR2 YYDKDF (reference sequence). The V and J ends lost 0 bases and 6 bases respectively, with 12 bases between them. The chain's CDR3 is CATSREGRVGNSPLHF. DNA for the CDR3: TGTGCCACCAGCAGAGAGGGGAGGGTTGGTAATTCACCCCTCCACTTT.

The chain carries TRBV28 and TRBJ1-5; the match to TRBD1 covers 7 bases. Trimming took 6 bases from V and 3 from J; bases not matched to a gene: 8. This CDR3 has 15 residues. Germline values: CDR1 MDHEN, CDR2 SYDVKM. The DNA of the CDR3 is TGTGCCAGCAGCGCAAGGACAGGCCCCAATCAGCCCCAGCATTTT. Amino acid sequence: CASSARTGPNQPQHF.

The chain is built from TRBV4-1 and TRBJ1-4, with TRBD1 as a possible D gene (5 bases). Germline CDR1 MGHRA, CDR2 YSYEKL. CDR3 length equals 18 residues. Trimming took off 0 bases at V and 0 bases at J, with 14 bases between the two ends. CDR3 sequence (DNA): TGCGCCAGCAGCCAAGATTTGTCAGGGACTACAACTAATGAAAAACTGTTTTTT. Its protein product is CASSQDLSGTTTNEKLFF.

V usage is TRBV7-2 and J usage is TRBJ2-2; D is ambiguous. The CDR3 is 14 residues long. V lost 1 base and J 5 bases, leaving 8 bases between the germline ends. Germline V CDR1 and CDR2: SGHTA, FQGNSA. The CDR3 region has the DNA TGTGCCAGCAGCTTAGGAGGAAATACCGGGGAGCTGTTTTTT. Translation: CASSLGGNTGELFF.

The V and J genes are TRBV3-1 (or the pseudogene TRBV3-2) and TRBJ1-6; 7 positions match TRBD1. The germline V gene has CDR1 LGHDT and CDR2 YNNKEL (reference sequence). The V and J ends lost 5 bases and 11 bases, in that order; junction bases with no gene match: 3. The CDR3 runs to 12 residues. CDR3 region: CASSVTGAPLHF. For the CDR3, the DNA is TGTGCCAGCAGCGTTACAGGGGCACCCCTCCACTTT.

Here the CDR3 reads CASRDRAGGSPLHF. As DNA, the CDR3 is TGTGCCAGTAGAGACAGGGCAGGGGGTTCACCCCTCCACTTT. J is TRBJ1-6 and V is TRBV19; TRBD1 matches 7 bases. CDR1 is LNHDA and CDR2 is SQIVND in the germline V gene (reference sequence). The V gene end was trimmed by 6 bases and the J gene end by 9 bases; junction bases not matched to a gene: 8. The length of the CDR3 is 14 residues.

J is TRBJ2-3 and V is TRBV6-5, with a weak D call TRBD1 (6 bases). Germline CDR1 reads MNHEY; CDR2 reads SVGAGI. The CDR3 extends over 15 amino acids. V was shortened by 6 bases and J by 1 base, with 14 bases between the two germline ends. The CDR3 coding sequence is TGTGCCAGCAGCGAGGACAGCATGGGCACAGATACGCAGTATTTT. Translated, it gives CASSEDSMGTDTQYF.

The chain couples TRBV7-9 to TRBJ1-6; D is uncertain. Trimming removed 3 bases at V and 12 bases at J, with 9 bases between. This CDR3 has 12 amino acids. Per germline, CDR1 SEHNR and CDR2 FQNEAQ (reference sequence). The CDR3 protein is CASSLGEVPLHF. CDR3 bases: TGTGCCAGCAGCTTGGGTGAGGTACCCCTCCACTTT.

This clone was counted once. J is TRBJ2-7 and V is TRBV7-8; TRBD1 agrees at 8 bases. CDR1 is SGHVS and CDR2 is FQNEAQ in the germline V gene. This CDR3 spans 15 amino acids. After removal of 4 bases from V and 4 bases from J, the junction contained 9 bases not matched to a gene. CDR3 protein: CASSSPGQARYEQYF. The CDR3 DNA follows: TGTGCCAGCAGCTCTCCGGGACAGGCTAGGTACGAGCAGTACTTC.

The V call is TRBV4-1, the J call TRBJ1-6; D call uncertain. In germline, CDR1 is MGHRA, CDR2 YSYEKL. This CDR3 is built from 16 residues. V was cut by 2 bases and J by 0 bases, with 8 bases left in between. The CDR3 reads CASSQTPSSYNSPLHF. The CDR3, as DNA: TGCGCCAGCAGCCAAACCCCTAGCTCCTATAATTCACCCCTCCACTTT.

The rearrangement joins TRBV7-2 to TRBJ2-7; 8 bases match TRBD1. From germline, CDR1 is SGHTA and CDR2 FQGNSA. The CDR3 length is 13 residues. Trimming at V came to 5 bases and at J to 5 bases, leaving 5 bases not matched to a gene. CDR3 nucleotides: TGTGCCAGCAGCAACCAGGGGGCTAACGAGCAGTACTTC. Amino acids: CASSNQGANEQYF. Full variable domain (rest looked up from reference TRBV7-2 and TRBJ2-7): GAGVSQSPSNKVTEKGKDVELRCDPISGHTALYWYRQSLGQGLEFLIYFQGNSAPDKSGLPSDRFSAERTGGSVSTLTIQRTQQEDSAVYLCASSNQGANEQYFGPGTRLTVT.

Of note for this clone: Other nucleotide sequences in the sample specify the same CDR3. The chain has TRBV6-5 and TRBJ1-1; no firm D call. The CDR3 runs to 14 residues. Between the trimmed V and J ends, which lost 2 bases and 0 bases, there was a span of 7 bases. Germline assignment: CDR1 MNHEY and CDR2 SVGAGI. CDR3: CASSYGQLNTEAFF. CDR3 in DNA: TGTGCCAGCAGTTACGGGCAGTTGAACACTGAAGCTTTCTTT.

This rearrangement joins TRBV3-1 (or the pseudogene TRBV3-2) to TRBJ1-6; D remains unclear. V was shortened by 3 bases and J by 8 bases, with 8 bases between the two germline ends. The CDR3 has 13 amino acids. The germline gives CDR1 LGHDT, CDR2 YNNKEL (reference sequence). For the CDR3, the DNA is TGTGCCAGCAGCCAGAAGCGTTATTCACCCCTCCACTTT. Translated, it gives CASSQKRYSPLHF.

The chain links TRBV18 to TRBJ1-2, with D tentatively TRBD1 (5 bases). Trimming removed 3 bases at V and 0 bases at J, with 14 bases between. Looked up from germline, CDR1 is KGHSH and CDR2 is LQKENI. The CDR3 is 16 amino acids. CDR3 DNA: TGTGCCAGCTCACCTACCCGGACACGATCTAACTATGGCTACACCTTC. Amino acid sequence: CASSPTRTRSNYGYTF.

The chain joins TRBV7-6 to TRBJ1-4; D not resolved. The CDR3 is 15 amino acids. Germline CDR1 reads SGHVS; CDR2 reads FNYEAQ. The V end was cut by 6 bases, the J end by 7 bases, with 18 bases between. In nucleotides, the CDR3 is TGTGCCAGCAGTCCGCAGGAGGCGCCGGGTGAAAAACTGTTTTTT. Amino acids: CASSPQEAPGEKLFF. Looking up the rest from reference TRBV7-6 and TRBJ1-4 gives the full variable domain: GAGVSQSPRYKVTKRGQDVALRCDPISGHVSLYWYRQALGQGPEFLTYFNYEAQQDKSGLPNDRFSAERPEGSISTLTIQRTEQRDSAMYRCASSPQEAPGEKLFFGSGTQLSVL.

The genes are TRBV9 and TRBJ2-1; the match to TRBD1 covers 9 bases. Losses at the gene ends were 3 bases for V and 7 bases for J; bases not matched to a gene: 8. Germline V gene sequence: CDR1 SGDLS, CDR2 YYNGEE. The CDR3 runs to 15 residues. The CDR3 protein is CASSAEVGQGNEQFF. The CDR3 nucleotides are TGTGCCAGCAGCGCGGAGGTCGGACAGGGGAATGAGCAGTTCTTC.

The CDR3 DNA sequence: TGTGCCAGCCGAGGAGGGCCCTGGGGCGGGGAGCTGTTTTTT. It specifies CASRGGPWGGELFF. The chain recombines TRBV7-2 with TRBJ2-2; maybe TRBD2 (6 bases). Trimming shortened V by 8 bases and J by 7 bases, and 17 bases separated the two germline ends. The CDR3 consists of 14 residues. Germline loops: CDR1 SGHTA, CDR2 FQGNSA.

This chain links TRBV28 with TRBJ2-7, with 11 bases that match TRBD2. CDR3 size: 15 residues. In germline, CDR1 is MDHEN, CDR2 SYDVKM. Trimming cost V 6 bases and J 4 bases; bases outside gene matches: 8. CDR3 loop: CASSPWGTSGYEQYF. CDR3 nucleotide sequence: TGTGCCAGCAGCCCCTGGGGGACTAGCGGTTACGAGCAGTACTTC.

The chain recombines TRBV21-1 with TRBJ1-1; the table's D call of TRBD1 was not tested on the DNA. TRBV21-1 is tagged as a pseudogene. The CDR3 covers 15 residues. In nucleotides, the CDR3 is TGTGCCAGCAGCAAAGTTCAGGGTTTGGGTTCTGAAGCTTTCTTT. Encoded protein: CASSKVQGLGSEAFF.

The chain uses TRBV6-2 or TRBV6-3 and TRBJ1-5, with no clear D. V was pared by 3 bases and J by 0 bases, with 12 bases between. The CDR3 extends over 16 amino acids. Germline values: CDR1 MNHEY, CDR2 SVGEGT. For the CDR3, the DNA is TGTGCCAGCAGTTATGGGCCAGGCTATAGCAATCAGCCCCAGCATTTT. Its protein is CASSYGPGYSNQPQHF.

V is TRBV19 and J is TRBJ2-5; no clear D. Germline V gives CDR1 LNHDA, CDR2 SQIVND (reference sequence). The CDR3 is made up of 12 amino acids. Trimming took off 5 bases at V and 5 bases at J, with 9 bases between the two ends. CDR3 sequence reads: CASSLIGETQYF. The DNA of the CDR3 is TGTGCCAGTAGTCTAATTGGTGAGACCCAGTACTTC.

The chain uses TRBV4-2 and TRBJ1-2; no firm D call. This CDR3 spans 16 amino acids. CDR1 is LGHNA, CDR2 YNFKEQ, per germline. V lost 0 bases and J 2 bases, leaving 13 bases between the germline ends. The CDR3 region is CASSQESPAVNYGYTF. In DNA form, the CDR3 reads TGTGCCAGCAGCCAAGAATCACCGGCGGTAAACTATGGCTACACCTTC.